The clone carrying this TCR beta chain was counted many times. The data belong to a study of identical twins. TCRdb recomputed calls from the 5' RACE reads with MiXCR, one row per CDR3 protein. The data show 280,000 or so distinct CDR3 sequences, under 9% seen once. Germline loops: CDR1 SGDLS, CDR2 YYNGEE. This CDR3 comprises 14 residues. With 2 bases removed from V and 3 bases from J, the gap between germline ends came to 10 bases. The same data also contributed to another study, on yellow fever vaccine responses in identical twins. That work adds: Twins' vaccine T cell response reportedly gave the appearance of partial convergence and partial personalization.

The chain uses TRBV9 and TRBJ2-3; no definite D call. The sequence was obtained from a woman between 18 and 29 years old in good health. Sequencing used memory (CD45RO+) T cells sorted from blood. CDR3 bases: TGTGCCAGCAGCGTCGGTACTACAACAGATACGCAGTATTTT. Translated, it gives CASSVGTTTDTQYF.